This entry describes one T cell receptor (beta chain). A library prepared for alpha chains yielded this beta chain as an off-target read; its size is of little meaning. TCRdb re-called the RT-PCR reads through MiXCR, storing one row per CDR3 protein. The table lists about 6,100 distinct CDR3 sequences, 90% to 95% of them singletons. CDR3 length: 13 residues. The V end was cut by 8 bases, the J end by 5 bases, with 15 bases between. The chain employs TRBV12-3 or TRBV12-4 and TRBJ2-5; a weak D match, TRBD1 (6 bases). The sequenced sample was memory CD4+ T cells from blood. This receptor was obtained from a female donor in good health, serving as a healthy control. Here the CDR3 reads CASADRDKETQYF. The CDR3 DNA reads TGTGCCAGCGCCGATAGGGACAAGGAGACCCAGTACTTC.